The next 5 T cell receptor beta chains were all read from a single sample in a study of T cell responses to AZD1222 COVID-19 vaccine. Profiled with immunoSEQ multiplex PCR; TCRdb holds only in-frame clones, not every one. In the table there are 150,000 or so clones, 90% to 95% of which are singletons. The sequencing used peripheral blood, collected 28 days after the second AZD1222 dose. These receptors were taken from an adult who received the AZD1222 COVID-19 vaccine.

J is TRBJ2-2 and V is TRBV6-5; D is uncertain. V was trimmed by 6 bases and J by 3 bases, leaving 11 bases between them. From germline, CDR1 is MNHEY and CDR2 SVGAGI. The CDR3 runs to 14 residues. The CDR3 loop is CASRAGRDTGELFF. The CDR3 DNA is TGTGCCAGCAGGGCAGGACGGGACACCGGGGAGCTGTTTTTT.

This clone was found once. The V call is TRBV6-6, the J call TRBJ2-7; D unclear. This CDR3 has 15 amino acids. Germline V gene data show CDR1 as MNHNY and CDR2 as SVGAGI (reference sequence). With 7 bases removed from V and 0 bases from J, the gap between germline ends came to 16 bases. The CDR3 sequence: CASTRSRVSSYEQYF. The DNA of the CDR3 is TGTGCCAGCACCAGGAGTCGGGTAAGCTCCTACGAGCAGTACTTC.

The chain carries TRBV23-1 and TRBJ2-5; tentatively, D is TRBD1 (7 bases). TRBV23-1 qualifies as an ORF whose function is uncertain. This CDR3 is built from 16 residues. The V and J ends lost 3 bases and 5 bases respectively, with 19 bases between them. The CDR3 nucleotides read TGCGCCAGCAGTCATCGGAGGAGGGGGCGAGCGGAGACCCAGTACTTC. It is translated as CASSHRRRGRAETQYF.

This chain uses TRBV30 with TRBJ1-2; TRBD1 matches 8 bases. Germline V gene sequence: CDR1 GTSNPN, CDR2 SVGIG (reference sequence). Trimming cost V 5 bases and J 5 bases; bases outside gene matches: 10. This CDR3 comprises 14 residues. The CDR3 DNA is TGTGCCTGGGCTCAGGGGGCCCCCCCGTATGGCTACACCTTC. Its translation is CAWAQGAPPYGYTF.

This rearrangement joins TRBV7-9 to TRBJ1-1; D possibly corresponds to TRBD1 (6 bases). Germline V CDR1 and CDR2: SEHNR, FQNEAQ (reference sequence). The CDR3 has 13 amino acids. V lost 1 base, J lost 7 bases, and 10 bases lay in between. The CDR3 DNA reads as TGTGCCAGCAGCTTAGTACAGGGTGGTGAAGCTTTCTTT. It codes for CASSLVQGGEAFF. Using reference TRBV7-9 and TRBJ1-1 for the parts outside the CDR3, the full variable domain is DTGVSQNPRHKITKRGQNVTFRCDPISEHNRLYWYRQTLGQGPEFLTYFQNEAQLEKSRLLSDRFSAERPKGSFSTLEIQRTEQGDSAMYLCASSLVQGGEAFFGQGTRLTVV.